The 28 T cell receptor beta chains in this list originate from one sample, sequenced in a study of cytomegalovirus exposure and HLA in healthy donors (TCRdb year 2017). Library prep was done by the immunoSEQ multiplex PCR assay. For the multiplex PCR, a mixture combining 60 forward primers for TCR Vbeta segments and 13 reverse primers for TCR Jbeta segments was used. TCRdb obtained this table from immuneACCESS and retained in-frame rearrangements with V and J assigned. These tables miss some clones; where compared with another copy, unresolved V genes account for less than half of the shortfall, and the remainder is unexplained. Counted in this sample were roughly 190,000 clones; roughly four fifths of them appeared once. The top ten constitute more than 3% of the sample. Sequencing input: PBMCs. These receptors were obtained from a man aged 40-49 years in good health and CMV-seropositive.

V and J are TRBV7-9 and TRBJ2-1, with TRBD1 as a possible D gene (5 bases). V was cut by 5 bases and J by 3 bases, with 17 bases left in between. The CDR3 length is 16 residues. Germline lookup yields CDR1 SEHNR and CDR2 FQNEAQ (reference sequence). CDR3 sequence reads: CASSLGASHVYNEQFF. The CDR3 nucleotides read TGTGCCAGCAGCCTTGGGGCCTCTCATGTCTACAATGAGCAGTTCTTC.

This clone was recorded once. The rearrangement links TRBV7-9 to TRBJ2-7, with TRBD2 matching over 9 bases. V was clipped by 3 bases and J by 7 bases; unmatched bases: 4. Germline V gene data show CDR1 as SEHNR and CDR2 as FQNEAQ (reference sequence). The CDR3 runs to 13 residues. CDR3 DNA sequence: TGTGCCAGCAGCTTTAGCGGGAGTGAAGAGCAGTACTTC. Protein sequence: CASSFSGSEEQYF.

The rearrangement joins TRBV10-3 to TRBJ2-3, with TRBD1 matching 7 bases. The CDR3 has 15 amino acids. V lost 0 bases and J lost 2; bases outside the gene matches: 2. Germline lookup yields CDR1 ENHRY and CDR2 SYGVKD. CDR3 coding DNA: TGTGCCATCAGTGAGTCCGACAGGGCCACAGATACGCAGTATTTT. It encodes CAISESDRATDTQYF.

The chain carries TRBV11-3 and TRBJ2-1, with 11 positions matching TRBD2. Germline CDR1 and CDR2: SGHNT and YENEEA. There are 15 residues in the CDR3. V trimming: 5 bases; J trimming: 9 bases; junction bases outside the gene matches: 9. The CDR3 DNA sequence: TGTGCCAGCAGCCTGACTAGCGGGGCGCAGGGTGAGCAGTTCTTC. It specifies CASSLTSGAQGEQFF.

The rearrangement links TRBV7-9 to TRBJ2-1; 7 bases match TRBD2. The CDR3 is 16 amino acids. CDR1 SEHNR and CDR2 FQNEAQ come from the germline V gene (reference sequence). Trimming at V came to 2 bases and at J to 2 bases, leaving 6 bases not matched to a gene. The CDR3 nucleotides read TGTGCCAGCAGCTTAAAGGGTAGCGGGCCCTACAATGAGCAGTTCTTC. Translating gives CASSLKGSGPYNEQFF.

The chain carries TRBV5-1 and TRBJ1-1, with D maybe TRBD1 (5 bases). This CDR3 has 16 amino acids. V was shortened by 5 bases and J by 0 bases, with 17 bases between the two germline ends. Germline-derived CDR1 and CDR2 are SGHRS and YFSETQ. The CDR3 reads CASRRDSGLMNTEAFF. CDR3 sequence (DNA): TGCGCCAGCAGAAGGGACTCCGGTCTGATGAACACTGAAGCTTTCTTT.

A few counts support this clone. The V gene is TRBV11-2, the J gene TRBJ2-2; 13 bases are shared with TRBD2. The germline V gene has CDR1 SGHAT and CDR2 FQNNGV. V was clipped by 3 bases and J by 7 bases; unmatched bases: 8. The CDR3 is 17 residues long. CDR3 in DNA: TGTGCCAGCAGCTTCGGAATGGGACTAGCGGGAATCGGGGAGCTGTTTTTT. Protein product: CASSFGMGLAGIGELFF.

The V and J genes are TRBV6-1 and TRBJ2-1; 7 nucleotides agree with TRBD2. Per germline, CDR1 MNHNS and CDR2 SASEGT. Losses at the gene ends were 1 base for V and 4 bases for J; bases not matched to a gene: 7. This CDR3 contains 16 residues. CDR3: CASSEGDYLGYNEQFF. CDR3 in DNA: TGTGCCAGCAGTGAAGGGGACTACCTAGGTTACAATGAGCAGTTCTTC.

V usage is TRBV18 and J usage is TRBJ1-5; a possible D gene is TRBD1 (5 bases). The CDR3 loop spans 13 amino acids. From germline, CDR1 is KGHSH and CDR2 LQKENI. The V and J ends lost 2 bases and 5 bases respectively, with 7 bases between them. Here the CDR3 reads CASSPTGDQPQHF. CDR3 nucleotides: TGTGCCAGCTCACCAACAGGTGATCAGCCCCAGCATTTT.

The chain combines TRBV5-1 with TRBJ2-5, with 8 bases lining up with TRBD1. Matching the DNA end better, TRBJ2-7 makes the J call doubtful. The CDR3 has 13 amino acids. The germline CDR1 and CDR2 sequences are SGHRS and YFSETQ. DNA for the CDR3: TGCGCCAGCCTTTCTCCAGGGGGCAACGAGCAGTACTTC. Translating gives CASLSPGGNEQYF.

With regard to this clone: This same CDR3 is encoded by further DNA sequences in the sample. This chain joins TRBV5-1 and TRBJ2-1, with 11 bases matching TRBD2. J lost 4 bases, V lost 6 bases, and 3 bases had no gene match. From germline, CDR1 is SGHRS and CDR2 YFSETQ. The CDR3 has 14 residues. The CDR3 here is CASTSSGGYNEQFF. CDR3 DNA sequence: TGCGCCAGCACGTCTAGCGGGGGGTACAATGAGCAGTTCTTC.

The chain recombines TRBV28 with TRBJ2-1; the D gene is possibly TRBD2 (5 bases). The germline V gene encodes CDR1 MDHEN and CDR2 SYDVKM. The V end was cut by 6 bases, the J end by 0 bases, with 12 bases between. CDR3 length equals 15 residues. The CDR3: CASRLAHSSYNEQFF. In nucleotides, the CDR3 is TGTGCCAGCAGATTAGCGCACAGCTCCTACAATGAGCAGTTCTTC.

The chain carries TRBV5-1 and TRBJ2-2, with a tentative D call TRBD1 (5 bases). Germline V gives CDR1 SGHRS, CDR2 YFSETQ. This CDR3 spans 16 amino acids. V lost 2 bases and J 1 base, leaving 12 bases between the germline ends. In nucleotides, the CDR3 is TGCGCCAGCAGCTTTCAAGGGGCCGGGAACACCGGGGAGCTGTTTTTT. Amino acid sequence: CASSFQGAGNTGELFF. The entire variable domain, with the rest obtained from reference TRBV5-1 and TRBJ2-2, is as follows: KAGVTQTPRYLIKTRGQQVTLSCSPISGHRSVSWYQQTPGQGLQFLFEYFSETQRNKGNFPGRFSGRQFSNSRSEMNVSTLELGDSALYLCASSFQGAGNTGELFFGEGSRLTVL.

The rearrangement links TRBV18 to TRBJ2-3, with a tentative D call TRBD1 (5 bases). The CDR3 runs 15 residues. Trimming removed 2 bases at V and 1 base at J, with 10 bases between. CDR1 and CDR2 (germline): KGHSH, LQKENI. The CDR3 loop reads CASSPGARGTDTQYF. As DNA, the CDR3 is TGTGCCAGCTCACCAGGGGCCAGGGGCACAGATACGCAGTATTTT.

This sequence joins TRBV15 and TRBJ1-1; 7 nucleotides line up with TRBD1. In germline, CDR1 is LNHNV, CDR2 YYDKDF (reference sequence). Trimming at V came to 0 bases and at J to 8 bases, leaving 3 bases not matched to a gene. The CDR3 contains 13 residues. This chain's CDR3 is CATSRDMDREAFF. CDR3 bases: TGTGCCACCAGCAGAGATATGGACAGGGAAGCTTTCTTT.

The chain uses TRBV7-8 and TRBJ1-3; no clear D. V gave up 1 base and J gave up 0 bases, with 19 bases separating them. CDR3 length: 19 amino acids. CDR1 is SGHVS and CDR2 is FQNEAQ in the germline V gene. The CDR3 loop reads CASSLGSLAGPRSGNTIYF. The CDR3 DNA reads as TGTGCCAGCAGCTTAGGAAGTTTGGCAGGCCCCCGCTCTGGAAACACCATATATTTT.

The gene calls are TRBV6-5 and TRBJ2-7, with 8 nucleotides matching TRBD2. Germline trimming cut 2 bases from V and 3 bases from J; bases unmatched to any gene: 6. Germline CDR1 MNHEY, CDR2 SVGAGI. The CDR3 length is 15 residues. This chain's CDR3 is CASSYELAGNYEQYF. The CDR3 DNA follows: TGTGCCAGCAGTTACGAGTTAGCGGGGAACTACGAGCAGTACTTC.

The V gene is TRBV28, the J gene TRBJ1-5, with a possible D match to TRBD1 (6 bases). This CDR3 has 15 residues. Germline assignment: CDR1 MDHEN and CDR2 SYDVKM. Trimming shortened V by 5 bases and J by 6 bases, and 17 bases separated the two germline ends. The CDR3 is CASSSSGAGGQPQHF. The CDR3 DNA reads TGTGCCAGCAGTAGCTCAGGGGCGGGAGGTCAGCCCCAGCATTTT.

The chain has TRBV25-1 and TRBJ2-1, with 7 bases matching TRBD2. Germline assignment: CDR1 MGHDK and CDR2 SYGVNS. The trim removed 8 bases at V and 8 bases at J, leaving 6 bases unmatched. This CDR3 has 12 amino acids. The CDR3 coding sequence is TGTGCCAGCGGACTAGGAGAGGATGAGCAGTTCTTC. It specifies CASGLGEDEQFF.

This clone has just a few counts. The V and J genes are TRBV7-6 and TRBJ2-5; 10 bases are a match to TRBD1. Germline CDR1 SGHVS, CDR2 FNYEAQ. The length of the CDR3 is 14 residues. After removal of 2 bases from V and 4 bases from J, the junction contained 1 base not matched to a gene. The CDR3 sequence: CASSLRTGGETQYF. CDR3 DNA sequence: TGTGCCAGCAGCTTAAGGACAGGGGGAGAGACCCAGTACTTC. Together with reference TRBV7-6 and TRBJ2-5, the CDR3 gives the full variable domain: GAGVSQSPRYKVTKRGQDVALRCDPISGHVSLYWYRQALGQGPEFLTYFNYEAQQDKSGLPNDRFSAERPEGSISTLTIQRTEQRDSAMYRCASSLRTGGETQYFGPGTRLLVL.

This chain joins TRBV9 and TRBJ2-2, with 7 bases fitting TRBD2. This CDR3 has 16 amino acids. Germline CDR1 and CDR2: SGDLS and YYNGEE. V shed 0 bases, J shed 3 bases, and the junction held 5 bases outside the gene matches. CDR3 region: CASSVVAGEYTGELFF. DNA for the CDR3: TGTGCCAGCAGCGTAGTGGCGGGAGAGTACACCGGGGAGCTGTTTTTT.

V is TRBV28 and J is TRBJ2-7; D gene uncertain. With 10 bases removed from V and 6 bases from J, the gap between germline ends came to 13 bases. CDR1 MDHEN and CDR2 SYDVKM come from the germline V gene. The CDR3 has 11 residues. The CDR3 is CATNLGFEQYF. The CDR3 region has the DNA TGTGCCACCAATCTCGGGTTCGAGCAGTACTTC.

The V call is TRBV10-3, the J call TRBJ1-1; 8 bases map to TRBD1. The CDR3 totals 13 residues. V trimming: 10 bases; J trimming: 6 bases; junction bases outside the gene matches: 10. Germline V gene sequence: CDR1 ENHRY, CDR2 SYGVKD. CDR3 DNA sequence: TGTGCCAGCTCGGACAGGGTCCAATCTGAAGCTTTCTTT. The encoded protein is CASSDRVQSEAFF.

This chain joins TRBV6-1 and TRBJ2-5; maybe TRBD2 (6 bases). The CDR3 extends over 14 amino acids. Germline V gene lookup returns CDR1 MNHNS and CDR2 SASEGT. Trimming stripped 3 bases from V and 1 base from J, with 9 bases between. CDR3 coding DNA: TGTGCCAGCAGTGACTGGGACTCCCAAGAGACCCAGTACTTC. It translates to CASSDWDSQETQYF.

DNA for the CDR3: TGTGCCACCAGCAGAGACTCTGGACAGGGTGAAGCTTTCTTT. Translation gives CATSRDSGQGEAFF. V usage is TRBV15 and J usage is TRBJ1-1; 8 bases fit TRBD1. Losses at the gene ends were 0 bases for V and 7 bases for J; bases not matched to a gene: 4. From germline, CDR1 is LNHNV and CDR2 YYDKDF (reference sequence). This CDR3 comprises 14 residues.

This rearrangement joins TRBV5-4 to TRBJ2-7; TRBD2 aligns across 7 bases. This CDR3 region has 15 residues. Germline V gene sequence: CDR1 SGHNT, CDR2 YYREEE (reference sequence). The J segment lost 0 bases and the V segment lost 0 bases, leaving 3 bases of the junction unmatched. For the CDR3, the DNA is TGTGCCAGCAGCTTGGGCGGGAGACTCTCCTACGAGCAGTACTTC. This gives the protein CASSLGGRLSYEQYF. Filled out from reference TRBV5-4 and TRBJ2-7, the complete variable domain reads ETGVTQSPTHLIKTRGQQVTLRCSSQSGHNTVSWYQQALGQGPQFIFQYYREEENGRGNFPPRFSGLQFPNYSSELNVNALELDDSALYLCASSLGGRLSYEQYFGPGTRLTVT.

The gene calls are TRBV11-3 and TRBJ2-1, with 14 bases matching TRBD2. This CDR3 comprises 15 residues. Germline CDR1 reads SGHNT; CDR2 reads YENEEA. V shed 5 bases and J 10 bases; nucleotides not matched to a gene: 7. The chain's CDR3 is CASSPGTSGRGEQFF. Written as DNA, the CDR3 is TGTGCCAGCAGCCCGGGGACTAGCGGGAGAGGGGAGCAGTTCTTC. Variable domain in full (rest from reference TRBV11-3 and TRBJ2-1): EAGVVQSPRYKIIEKKQPVAFWCNPISGHNTLYWYLQNLGQGPELLIRYENEEAVDDSQLPKDRFSAERLKGVDSTLKIQPAELGDSAVYLCASSPGTSGRGEQFFGPGTRLTVL.

DNA for the CDR3: TGTGCCAGCAGCAAAGAGGGGACAAATATTGGAGCTTTCTTT. This encodes CASSKEGTNIGAFF. This rearrangement joins TRBV21-1 to TRBJ1-1; the table's D call of TRBD1 was not tested on the DNA. TRBV21-1 is assigned pseudogene status. The CDR3 spans 14 residues.